This T cell receptor beta chain was sequenced for a study of blood T cell repertoires in COVID-19 (dated by TCRdb to the early 2020s). Notes on the research overall: The collaborator samples originated in the United States, Italy and Spain and spanned the acute and convalescent phases of COVID-19. The prospective study material was composed of cDNA or gDNA derived from T cells, B-cell-depleted T cells, or PBMCs. Subjects who had been exposed to COVID-19, were actively infected with it, or had recovered from it provided the deeply sampled blood TCRbeta repertoires that made up the dataset. A freely available public database, intended as a resource for researchers studying the immune response to SARS-CoV-2, is where the repertoires were released. The samples were drawn from two sources: the first 160 participants of the ongoing ImmuneRACE study, and over 1,000 subjects contributed by 6 global collaborators. A de-identified subject ID, COVID-19 status, age in years and sex were almost always included in the sample metadata. Where HLA class I and class II types were available, the types were taken from metadata supplied by the sample provider, not from assay-based typing. What the authors observed across the whole study: The amount of clinical and demographic metadata varied by source and participant and was provided uncurated.

In regard to this clone: Its antigen is still unknown. Nothing much larger sits one base from this clone, and base qualities are not available.

Here V drops 3 bases and J drops 0 bases, and the junction holds 3 bases not matched to any gene. The CDR3 goes from the cysteine to the phenylalanine over 15 residues. Of all the DNA, just the CDR3 is kept, 45 bases in frame from base 1. CDR1 is given as SEHNR and CDR2 as FQNEAQ, both from the germline V gene (reference sequence). One collaborating source in Seattle enrolled patients during active infection and followed them longitudinally through the course of disease. Each collaborating institution followed its own protocols to collect whole blood in K2EDTA tubes. For TCRbeta analysis, collaborator samples were shipped as frozen whole blood, as isolated PBMCs, or as DNA extracted from either sample type. TCRbeta CDR3 regions were amplified from genomic DNA by means of the immunoSEQ Assay, a bias-controlled multiplex PCR. In the original analysis: Within the assay, amplification of reference gene primers was used to estimate how many nucleated cells each sample contained. To quantify the absolute abundance of each unique TCRbeta CDR3 rearrangement, sequence reads were collapsed and filtered. For each sample, productive Simpson clonality was calculated as the square root of Simpson's diversity index over productive rearrangements. TCRdb mirrors the immuneACCESS table, restricted to in-frame sequences. Some clones are absent from its copies; in checked studies, under half trace to an unresolved V gene, and the reason for the others is unknown. That table supplies the V and J calls and clone size; D and trimming were determined from the DNA. The sample table lists 200,000 to 250,000 clones, 80% to 85% of them with a count of one. Approximately 5.6% of the sample is held by the ten biggest clonotypes.

The TCR originated in a woman aged 70-85 years with COVID-19, enrolled during active disease. The material sequenced was peripheral blood. Recombination connected TRBV7-9 to TRBJ2-3; 7 bases in the junction line up with TRBD1. The DNA sequence is as follows: TGTGCCAGCAGCTTCTGGACAGGTAGCACAGATACGCAGTATTTT. The encoded protein is CASSFWTGSTDTQYF. The entire variable domain, with the stretches around the CDR3 drawn from the reference TRBV7-9 and TRBJ2-3 proteins, is DTGVSQNPRHKITKRGQNVTFRCDPISEHNRLYWYRQTLGQGPEFLTYFQNEAQLEKSRLLSDRFSAERPKGSFSTLEIQRTEQGDSAMYLCASSFWTGSTDTQYFGPGTRLTVL.